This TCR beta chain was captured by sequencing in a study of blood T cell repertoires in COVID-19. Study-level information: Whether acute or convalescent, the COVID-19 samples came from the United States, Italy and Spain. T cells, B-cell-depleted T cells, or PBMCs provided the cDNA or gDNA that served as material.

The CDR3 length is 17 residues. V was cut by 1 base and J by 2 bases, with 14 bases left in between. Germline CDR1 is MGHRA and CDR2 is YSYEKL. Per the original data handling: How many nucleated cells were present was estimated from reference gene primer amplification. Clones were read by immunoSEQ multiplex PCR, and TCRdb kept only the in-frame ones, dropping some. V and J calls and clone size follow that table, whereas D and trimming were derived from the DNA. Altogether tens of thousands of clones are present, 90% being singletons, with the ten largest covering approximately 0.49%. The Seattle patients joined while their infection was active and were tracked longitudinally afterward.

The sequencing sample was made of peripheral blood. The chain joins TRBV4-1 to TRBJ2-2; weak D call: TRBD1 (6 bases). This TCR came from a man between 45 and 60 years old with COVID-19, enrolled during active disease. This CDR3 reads CASSQVFRGRNTGELFF. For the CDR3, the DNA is TGCGCCAGCAGCCAAGTTTTCAGGGGCCGAAACACCGGGGAGCTGTTTTTT.